The 26 T cell receptor beta chains below were found in one sample sequenced in a study of CD8+ T cells in alopecia areata. cDNA reverse transcribed from extracted RNA served as the sequencing template. Assay: immunoSEQ multiplex PCR; the TCRdb copy retains only in-frame clones and omits some. The sample shows 150,000 to 200,000 clones, approximately 56% of them seen only once. Specimen: CD4+ T cells sorted from blood, collected at week 0. These receptors all stem from a human donor with alopecia areata.

The V gene is TRBV29-1, the J gene TRBJ2-5; D might be TRBD1 (7 bases). With 7 bases removed from V and 5 bases from J, the gap between germline ends came to 17 bases. The V gene's germline CDR1 is SQVTM and CDR2 ANQGSEA. This CDR3 has 13 residues. The CDR3 sequence is CSARDSAGETQYF. For the CDR3, the DNA is TGCAGCGCCCGGGACAGCGCGGGGGAGACCCAGTACTTC.

The V and J genes are TRBV29-1 and TRBJ1-5, with D tentatively TRBD1 (5 bases). This CDR3 region has 13 residues. V dropped 2 bases and J dropped 3 bases, with 8 bases sitting between them. CDR1 SQVTM and CDR2 ANQGSEA come from the germline V gene. The CDR3 sequence: CSVEWGTNQPQHF. In DNA, the CDR3 is TGCAGCGTTGAATGGGGGACCAATCAGCCCCAGCATTTT.

The rearrangement links TRBV5-1 to TRBJ2-7, with D perhaps matching TRBD2 (6 bases). This CDR3 has 13 amino acids. The V gene's germline CDR1 is SGHRS and CDR2 YFSETQ. Trimming stripped 4 bases from V and 3 bases from J, with 11 bases between. The CDR3 DNA follows: TGCGCCAGCAGCGGCGGTAGCGGCTACGAGCAGTACTTC. As protein: CASSGGSGYEQYF.

This clone was seen a handful of times. V usage is TRBV5-6 and J usage is TRBJ2-1, with 14 positions matching TRBD2. The CDR3 length is 17 residues. Per germline, CDR1 SGHDT and CDR2 YYEEEE. The junction had 4 bases not matched to a gene; V was cut back by 3 bases and J by 2 bases. The CDR3 spells CASSSTSGGVPYNEQFF. The CDR3 DNA is TGTGCCAGCAGCTCGACTAGCGGGGGGGTTCCCTACAATGAGCAGTTCTTC.

The rearrangement links TRBV5-1 to TRBJ2-1; the match to TRBD1 covers 9 bases. V shed 0 bases, J shed 9 bases, and the junction held 7 bases outside the gene matches. CDR3 size: 15 residues. Per germline, CDR1 SGHRS and CDR2 YFSETQ. Here the CDR3 DNA reads TGCGCCAGCAGCTTGGTTGACAGGGGGTCGGGTGAGCAGTTCTTC. Translation: CASSLVDRGSGEQFF.

This sequence joins TRBV7-9 and TRBJ2-4; TRBD2 is a possible D gene (5 bases). Trimming shortened V by 4 bases and J by 2 bases, and 12 bases separated the two germline ends. There are 15 residues in the CDR3. Germline CDR1 is SEHNR and CDR2 is FQNEAQ (reference sequence). The chain's CDR3 is CASSSKASTKNIQYF. The DNA for the CDR3 is TGTGCCAGCAGCTCCAAGGCTAGCACCAAAAACATTCAGTACTTC.

V is TRBV19 and J is TRBJ1-2; D remains unclear. V lost 5 bases to trimming and J lost 4 bases, with 11 bases between them. Per the germline V gene, CDR1 is LNHDA and CDR2 is SQIVND (reference sequence). The CDR3 sequence is 13 residues long. In DNA, the CDR3 is TGTGCCAGTAGTTCCCAGAAGTCCTATGGCTACACCTTC. Translating it yields CASSSQKSYGYTF.

The chain joins TRBV29-1 to TRBJ2-5; tentatively, D is TRBD2 (6 bases). V dropped 6 bases and J dropped 2 bases, with 16 bases sitting between them. This CDR3 is built from 14 residues. Germline CDR1 SQVTM, CDR2 ANQGSEA. The CDR3 DNA reads as TGCAGCGTGGGTCGAGGCGGGGTACAAGAGACCCAGTACTTC. The encoded protein is CSVGRGGVQETQYF.

This sequence joins TRBV29-1 and TRBJ2-5; D tentatively fits TRBD1 or TRBD2 (5 bases each). V was clipped by 5 bases and J by 5 bases, with 9 bases between them. The CDR3 extends over 11 amino acids. Germline CDR1 and CDR2: SQVTM and ANQGSEA. CDR3 coding DNA: TGCAGCGTTCGAGGGGTGGAGACCCAGTACTTC. Translated, it gives CSVRGVETQYF.

The rearrangement joins TRBV2 to TRBJ2-1, with D perhaps matching TRBD1 or TRBD2 (5 bases each). The CDR3 extends over 14 amino acids. Germline-derived CDR1 and CDR2 are SNHLY and FYNNEI. V was trimmed by 7 bases and J by 1 base, leaving 11 bases between them. For the CDR3, the DNA is TGTGCCAGCACAGACAGCGGTTCCTACAATGAGCAGTTCTTC. Its translation is CASTDSGSYNEQFF.

This clone came up a few times. The genes are TRBV29-1 and TRBJ2-7, with D perhaps TRBD2 (5 bases). Germline CDR1 reads SQVTM; CDR2 reads ANQGSEA. Deletions cut 7 bases from V and 1 base from J, with 14 bases between. This CDR3 region has 13 residues. The CDR3 reads CSAEDWVSYEQYF. CDR3 DNA sequence: TGCAGCGCCGAGGACTGGGTGTCCTACGAGCAGTACTTC.

The genes are TRBV5-6 and TRBJ2-1; TRBD1 aligns across 11 bases. With V trimmed by 5 bases and J by 4 bases, 5 bases remained unmatched. Germline CDR1 and CDR2: SGHDT and YYEEEE. CDR3 length: 15 amino acids. CDR3 bases: TGTGCCAGCAGTCCCCGGGACAGGGGGTACAATGAGCAGTTCTTC. The encoded protein is CASSPRDRGYNEQFF.

The chain employs TRBV6-1 and TRBJ2-3, with TRBD1 identical over 7 bases. CDR1 MNHNS and CDR2 SASEGT come from the germline V gene. The CDR3 extends over 15 amino acids. With V trimmed by 4 bases and J by 0 bases, 4 bases remained unmatched. The CDR3: CASSGQGTSTDTQYF. CDR3 coding DNA: TGTGCCAGCAGTGGACAGGGCACTAGCACAGATACGCAGTATTTT.

The V and J genes are TRBV30 and TRBJ2-3, with D perhaps TRBD2 (5 bases). The V and J ends lost 5 bases and 6 bases respectively, with 21 bases between them. The germline V gene encodes CDR1 GTSNPN and CDR2 SVGIG (reference sequence). The CDR3 length is 15 residues. CDR3 bases: TGTGCCTGGGGGGTTTCGGGGTGGAGATCCGATACGCAGTATTTT. Its translation is CAWGVSGWRSDTQYF.

As for this clone: Other DNA sequences within the sample encode an identical CDR3. The chain recombines TRBV5-1 with TRBJ1-1, with D unclear. The V gene lost 0 bases and the J gene lost 1 base, with 7 bases spanning the gap. CDR1 and CDR2 (germline): SGHRS, YFSETQ. This CDR3 has 14 amino acids. The CDR3 sequence: CASSLGGQNTEAFF. DNA of the CDR3: TGCGCCAGCAGCTTGGGCGGGCAGAACACTGAAGCTTTCTTT.

CDR3 DNA: TGCAGCGTTGGGGGCGGCGGGGCTATCCAAGAGACCCAGTACTTC. Its protein product is CSVGGGGAIQETQYF. This chain links TRBV29-1 with TRBJ2-5; weak D call: TRBD2 (6 bases). The CDR3 loop spans 15 amino acids. Trimming removed 4 bases from V and 1 base from J, with 16 bases in between. In germline, CDR1 is SQVTM, CDR2 ANQGSEA.

V and J are TRBV6-5 and TRBJ1-6; perhaps TRBD1 as D (6 bases). Trimming removed 6 bases from V and 9 bases from J, with 18 bases in between. CDR1 and CDR2 (germline): MNHEY, SVGAGI. CDR3 length: 15 amino acids. For the CDR3, the DNA is TGTGCCAGCAGCATAGACAGGTTGGGAACTTCACCCCTCCACTTT. Protein sequence: CASSIDRLGTSPLHF.

The chain has TRBV29-1 and TRBJ1-1; D remains ambiguous. V was clipped by 3 bases and J by 3 bases, with 8 bases between them. The germline CDR1 and CDR2 sequences are SQVTM and ANQGSEA. CDR3 size: 12 residues. The CDR3 nucleotides are TGCAGCGTTGAGAGGGAGGACACTGAAGCTTTCTTT. Encoded protein: CSVEREDTEAFF.

As for this clone: Germline is not matched at one junction end, which may reflect a read error. Other DNA sequences in the sample encode the same CDR3. The J gene is TRBJ1-1, the V gene TRBV29-1; D call uncertain. The CDR3 has 15 residues. Germline-derived CDR1 and CDR2 are SQVTM and ANQGSEA. The CDR3 sequence is CSVESKIRLNTEAFF. DNA for the CDR3: TGCAGCGTTGAAAGTAAAATCAGATTGAACACTGAGGCTTTCTTT.

The table lists this clone with a few counts. The chain uses TRBV19 and TRBJ2-5; 7 nucleotides align to TRBD1. Germline trimming cut 1 base from V and 2 bases from J; bases unmatched to any gene: 4. The CDR3 runs 15 residues. Germline V gives CDR1 LNHDA, CDR2 SQIVND (reference sequence). The CDR3 coding sequence is TGTGCCAGTAGTATAGGGGGACAGAGACAAGAGACCCAGTACTTC. As protein: CASSIGGQRQETQYF.

The chain recombines TRBV29-1 with TRBJ2-1, with 7 bases matching TRBD1. Germline V gives CDR1 SQVTM, CDR2 ANQGSEA. V was pared by 8 bases and J by 6 bases, with 7 bases of the junction left unmatched. The CDR3 extends over 12 amino acids. The CDR3 coding sequence is TGCAGCACAAGACAGGGTAGCAATGAGCAGTTCTTC. Its translation: CSTRQGSNEQFF.

In nucleotides, the CDR3 is TGCAGCGTTGAGACGGGGCAGGGAGGGGTAAGACAGACCCAGTACTTC. This sequence encodes CSVETGQGGVRQTQYF. The gene calls are TRBV29-1 and TRBJ2-5, with TRBD2 matching over 7 bases. Trimming took 3 bases from V and 6 from J; bases not matched to a gene: 16. CDR1 and CDR2 (germline): SQVTM, ANQGSEA. The CDR3 is 16 residues long.

V and J are TRBV29-1 and TRBJ1-2; D uncertain. The CDR3 is 14 residues long. CDR1 is SQVTM and CDR2 is ANQGSEA in the germline V gene. The germline V and J ends were trimmed by 7 bases and 0 bases, with 15 bases remaining between them. CDR3 loop: CSACRRQANYGYTF. CDR3 nucleotide sequence: TGCAGCGCGTGTAGGCGCCAGGCTAACTATGGCTACACCTTC.

The chain joins TRBV30 to TRBJ2-7, with D unresolved. Germline CDR1 reads GTSNPN; CDR2 reads SVGIG (reference sequence). The CDR3 loop spans 11 amino acids. V lost 5 bases and J lost 3, with 8 bases in between. The CDR3 sequence is CAWVESYEQYF. In DNA, the CDR3 is TGTGCCTGGGTTGAGAGCTACGAGCAGTACTTC.

In its sample, this clone was seen once. This chain joins TRBV4-1 and TRBJ1-4, with D unresolved. This CDR3 region has 15 residues. Trimming took off 4 bases at V and 6 bases at J, with 15 bases between the two ends. Germline lookup yields CDR1 MGHRA and CDR2 YSYEKL. CDR3 in DNA: TGCGCCAGCAGCCCTGGACGGATTGGGGATGAAAAACTGTTTTTT. Its translation is CASSPGRIGDEKLFF.

The chain's CDR3 is CSVIIAGSGETQYF. DNA for the CDR3: TGCAGCGTCATTATAGCGGGGAGCGGAGAGACCCAGTACTTC. The chain recombines TRBV29-1 with TRBJ2-5; 8 bases match TRBD2. Germline V lookup: CDR1 SQVTM, CDR2 ANQGSEA. The V and J ends lost 6 bases and 4 bases, in that order; junction bases with no gene match: 10. The CDR3 loop spans 14 amino acids.